This T cell receptor beta chain was sequenced in a study of early T cells in non-severe SARS-CoV-2 infection. Overall study: Chains stayed unpaired after sequencing of bulk RNA from unsorted whole blood. Notes on the study in general: Matches to VDJdb favored anti-spike CD8 responses and missed private and CD4 specificities.

With respect to this clonotype: Its antigen is undetermined.

The CDR3 extends over 18 amino acids. Per the germline V gene, CDR1 is DFQATT and CDR2 is SNEGSKA (reference sequence). The V and J ends lost 5 bases and 3 bases, in that order; junction bases with no gene match: 14. Attached unique molecular identifiers marked individual cDNA molecules. In TCRdb, the 5' RACE reads were re-called with MiXCR into one record per CDR3 protein. The sample shows about 89,000 distinct CDR3 sequences, 14% to 15% of them seen only once. Sequenced input: whole blood. The V call is TRBV20-1, the J call TRBJ2-2, with 11 bases lining up with TRBD1. The TCR sequence derives from an adult who was a healthcare worker with PCR-confirmed SARS-CoV-2 infection or an uninfected control (not recorded which). For the CDR3, the DNA is TGCAGTGCTGAACCATCCGGGACAGGGGGTCCGGACACCGGGGAGCTGTTTTTT. Protein product: CSAEPSGTGGPDTGELFF.